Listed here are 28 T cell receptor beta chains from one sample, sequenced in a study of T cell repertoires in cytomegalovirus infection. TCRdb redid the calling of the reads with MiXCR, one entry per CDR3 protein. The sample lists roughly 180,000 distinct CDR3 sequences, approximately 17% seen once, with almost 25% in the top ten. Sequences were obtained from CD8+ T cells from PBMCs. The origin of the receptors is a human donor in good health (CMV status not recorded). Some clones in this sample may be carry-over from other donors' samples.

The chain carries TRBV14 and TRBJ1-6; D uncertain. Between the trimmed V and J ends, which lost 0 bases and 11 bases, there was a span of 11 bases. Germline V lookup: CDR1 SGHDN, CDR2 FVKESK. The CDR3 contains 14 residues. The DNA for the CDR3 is TGTGCCAGCAGCCAAGAATTAACAGCACCACCCCTCCACTTT. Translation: CASSQELTAPPLHF.

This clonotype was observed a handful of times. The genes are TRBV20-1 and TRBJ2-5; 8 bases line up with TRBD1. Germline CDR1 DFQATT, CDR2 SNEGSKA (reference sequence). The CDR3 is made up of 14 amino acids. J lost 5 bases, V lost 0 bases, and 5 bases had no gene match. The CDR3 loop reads CSARDQGARETQYF. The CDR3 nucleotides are TGCAGTGCTAGAGACCAGGGGGCGCGGGAGACCCAGTACTTC.

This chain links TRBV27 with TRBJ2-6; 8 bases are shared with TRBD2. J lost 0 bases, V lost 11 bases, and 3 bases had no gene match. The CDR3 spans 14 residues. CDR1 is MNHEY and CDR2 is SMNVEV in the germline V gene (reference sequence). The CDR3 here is CASGGGSGANVLTF. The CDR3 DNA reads TGTGCCTCCGGGGGGGGCTCTGGGGCCAACGTCCTGACTTTC.

This CDR3 is CASSLVPGGLNTEAFF. Here the CDR3 DNA reads TGTGCCAGCAGCTTAGTTCCTGGGGGACTGAACACTGAAGCTTTCTTT. The rearrangement joins TRBV7-2 to TRBJ1-1, with D tentatively TRBD1 (5 bases). Trimming removed 1 base at V and 0 bases at J, with 12 bases between. Germline CDR1 and CDR2: SGHTA and FQGNSA. This CDR3 contains 16 residues.

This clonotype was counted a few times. CDR3 nucleotides: TGCAGTGCTAAGGGACAGGGAGGAGAAACTAATGAAAAACTGTTTTTT. It yields the protein CSAKGQGGETNEKLFF. The V gene is TRBV20-1, the J gene TRBJ1-4; 9 nucleotides align to TRBD1. Per the germline V gene, CDR1 is DFQATT and CDR2 is SNEGSKA (reference sequence). V shed 4 bases and J 1 base; nucleotides not matched to a gene: 7. The CDR3 has 16 amino acids.

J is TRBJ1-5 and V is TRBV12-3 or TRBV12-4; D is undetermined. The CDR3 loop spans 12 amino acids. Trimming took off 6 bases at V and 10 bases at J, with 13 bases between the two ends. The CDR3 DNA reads TGTGCCAGCAGCCACCTACTGGGACCCCAGCATTTT. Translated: CASSHLLGPQHF.

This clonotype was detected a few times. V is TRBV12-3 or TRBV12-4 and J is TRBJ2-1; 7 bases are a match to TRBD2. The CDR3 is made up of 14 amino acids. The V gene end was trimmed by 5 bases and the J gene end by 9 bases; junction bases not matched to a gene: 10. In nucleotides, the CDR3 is TGTGCCAGCAGTCCGCTGGGGGGGTCAAGTGAGCAGTTCTTC. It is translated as CASSPLGGSSEQFF.

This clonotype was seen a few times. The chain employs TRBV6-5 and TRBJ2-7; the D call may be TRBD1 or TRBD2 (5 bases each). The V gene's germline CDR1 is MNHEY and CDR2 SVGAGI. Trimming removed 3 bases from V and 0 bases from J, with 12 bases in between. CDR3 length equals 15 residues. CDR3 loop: CASSYGTYGSYEQYF. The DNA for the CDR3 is TGTGCCAGCAGTTATGGGACGTATGGCTCCTACGAGCAGTACTTC.

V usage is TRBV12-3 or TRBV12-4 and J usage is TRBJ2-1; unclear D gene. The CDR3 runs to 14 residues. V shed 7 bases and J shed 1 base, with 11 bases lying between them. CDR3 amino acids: CASIGPLSYNEQFF. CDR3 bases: TGTGCCAGCATTGGCCCCCTTTCCTACAATGAGCAGTTCTTC.

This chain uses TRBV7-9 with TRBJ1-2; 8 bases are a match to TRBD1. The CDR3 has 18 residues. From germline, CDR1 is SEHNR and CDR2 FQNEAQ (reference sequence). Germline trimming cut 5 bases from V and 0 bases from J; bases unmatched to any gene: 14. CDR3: CASSLGSGTGFPNYGYTF. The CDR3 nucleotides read TGTGCCAGCAGCCTAGGGTCCGGGACAGGATTTCCTAACTATGGCTACACCTTC.

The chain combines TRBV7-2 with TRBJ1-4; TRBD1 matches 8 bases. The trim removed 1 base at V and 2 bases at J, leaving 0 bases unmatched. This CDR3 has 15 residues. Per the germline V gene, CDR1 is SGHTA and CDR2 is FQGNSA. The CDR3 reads CASSLGQGTNEKLFF. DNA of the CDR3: TGTGCCAGCAGCTTAGGACAGGGGACTAATGAAAAACTGTTTTTT.

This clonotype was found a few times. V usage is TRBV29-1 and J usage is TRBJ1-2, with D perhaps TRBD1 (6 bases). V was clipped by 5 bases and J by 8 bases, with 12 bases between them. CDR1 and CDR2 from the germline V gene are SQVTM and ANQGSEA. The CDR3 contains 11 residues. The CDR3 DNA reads TGCAGCGTTAGTGACAGGATGGGCTACACCTTC. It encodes CSVSDRMGYTF.

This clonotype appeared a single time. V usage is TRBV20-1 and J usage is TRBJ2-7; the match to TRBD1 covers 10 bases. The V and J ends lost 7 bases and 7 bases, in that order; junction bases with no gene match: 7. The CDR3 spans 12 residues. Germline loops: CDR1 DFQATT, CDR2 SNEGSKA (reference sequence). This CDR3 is CSEGTGVGEQYF. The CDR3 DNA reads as TGCAGTGAAGGGACAGGGGTAGGGGAGCAGTACTTC.

The CDR3 DNA is TGTGCCACACAAACAGGCGCAGCTCTCTATGGCTACACCTTC. It specifies CATQTGAALYGYTF. This rearrangement joins TRBV10-3 to TRBJ1-2; D is possibly TRBD1 (5 bases). The CDR3 contains 14 residues. The V end was cut by 10 bases, the J end by 4 bases, with 19 bases between. Germline assignment: CDR1 ENHRY and CDR2 SYGVKD.

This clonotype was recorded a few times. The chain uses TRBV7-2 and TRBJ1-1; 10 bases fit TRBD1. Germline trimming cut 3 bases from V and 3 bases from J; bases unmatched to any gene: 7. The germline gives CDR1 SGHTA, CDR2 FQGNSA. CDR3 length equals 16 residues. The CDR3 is CASSFTKDRGDTEAFF. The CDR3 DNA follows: TGTGCCAGCAGCTTTACGAAGGACAGGGGGGACACTGAAGCTTTCTTT.

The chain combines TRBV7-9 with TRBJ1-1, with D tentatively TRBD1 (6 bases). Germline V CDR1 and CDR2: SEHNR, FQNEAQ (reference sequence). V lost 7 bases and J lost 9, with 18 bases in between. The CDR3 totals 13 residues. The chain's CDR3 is CASTRRGGGKAFF. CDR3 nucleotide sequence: TGTGCCAGCACCCGACGGGGAGGGGGAAAAGCTTTCTTT. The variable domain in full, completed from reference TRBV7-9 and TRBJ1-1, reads DTGVSQNPRHKITKRGQNVTFRCDPISEHNRLYWYRQTLGQGPEFLTYFQNEAQLEKSRLLSDRFSAERPKGSFSTLEIQRTEQGDSAMYLCASTRRGGGKAFFGQGTRLTVV.

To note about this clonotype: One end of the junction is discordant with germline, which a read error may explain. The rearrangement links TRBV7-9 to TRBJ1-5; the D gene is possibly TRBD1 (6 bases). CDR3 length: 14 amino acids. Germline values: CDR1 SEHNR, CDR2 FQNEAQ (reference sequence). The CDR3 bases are TGTGCCAGCAGTTTAGGGGGAGACAATCAGCCCCAGCATTTT. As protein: CASSLGGDNQPQHF.

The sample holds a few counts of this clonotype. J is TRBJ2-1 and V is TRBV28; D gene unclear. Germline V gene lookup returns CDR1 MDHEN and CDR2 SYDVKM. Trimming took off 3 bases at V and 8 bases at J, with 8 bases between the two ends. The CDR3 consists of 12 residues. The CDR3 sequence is CASSLVVDEQFF. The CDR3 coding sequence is TGTGCCAGCAGTTTGGTAGTCGATGAGCAGTTCTTC.

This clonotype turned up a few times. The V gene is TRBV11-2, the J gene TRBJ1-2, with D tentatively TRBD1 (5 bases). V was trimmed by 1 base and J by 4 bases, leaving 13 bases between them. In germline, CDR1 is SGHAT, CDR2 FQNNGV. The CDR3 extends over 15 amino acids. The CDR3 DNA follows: TGTGCCAGCAGCTTAGGGCAGGGCGCTTTCTATGGCTACACCTTC. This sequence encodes CASSLGQGAFYGYTF.

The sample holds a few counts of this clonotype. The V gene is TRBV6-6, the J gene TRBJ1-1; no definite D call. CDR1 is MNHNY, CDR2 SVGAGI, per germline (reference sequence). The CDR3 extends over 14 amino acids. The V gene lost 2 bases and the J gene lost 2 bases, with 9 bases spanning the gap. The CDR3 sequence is CASSYRVYNTEAFF. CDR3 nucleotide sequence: TGTGCCAGCAGTTACAGGGTTTATAACACTGAAGCTTTCTTT.

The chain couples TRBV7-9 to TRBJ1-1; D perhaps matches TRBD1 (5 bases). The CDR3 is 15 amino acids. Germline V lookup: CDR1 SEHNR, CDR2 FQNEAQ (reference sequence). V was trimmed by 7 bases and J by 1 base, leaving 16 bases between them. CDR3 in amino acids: CASTGGESQNTEAFF. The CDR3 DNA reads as TGTGCCAGCACCGGAGGGGAGAGCCAGAACACTGAAGCTTTCTTT.

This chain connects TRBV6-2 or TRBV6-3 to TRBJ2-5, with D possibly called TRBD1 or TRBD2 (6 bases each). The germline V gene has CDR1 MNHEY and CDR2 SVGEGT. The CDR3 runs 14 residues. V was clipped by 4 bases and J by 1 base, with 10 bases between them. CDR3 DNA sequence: TGTGCCAGCAGTTGGGGGGCACTCCAAGAGACCCAGTACTTC. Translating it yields CASSWGALQETQYF.

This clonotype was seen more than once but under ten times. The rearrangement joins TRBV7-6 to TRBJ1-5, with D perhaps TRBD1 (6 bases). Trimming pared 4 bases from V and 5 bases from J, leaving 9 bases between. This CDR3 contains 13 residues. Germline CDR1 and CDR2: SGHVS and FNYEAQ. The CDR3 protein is CASSSSGDQPQHF. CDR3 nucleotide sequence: TGTGCCAGCAGCTCATCAGGGGATCAGCCCCAGCATTTT.

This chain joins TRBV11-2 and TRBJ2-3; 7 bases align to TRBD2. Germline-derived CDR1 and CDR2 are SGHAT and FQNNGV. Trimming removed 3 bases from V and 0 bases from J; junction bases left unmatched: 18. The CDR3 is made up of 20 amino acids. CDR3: CASSFPASGRKSYSTDTQYF. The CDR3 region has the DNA TGTGCCAGCAGCTTTCCGGCTAGCGGACGAAAGTCCTATAGCACAGATACGCAGTATTTT.

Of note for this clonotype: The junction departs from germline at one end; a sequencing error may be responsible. CDR3 residues: CASSLGQGSSYGYTF. CDR3 nucleotides: TGTGCCAGCAGCTTGGGACAGGGCAGTTCCTATGGCTACACCTTC. This rearrangement joins TRBV5-3 to TRBJ1-2; 9 nucleotides match TRBD1. TRBV5-3 is given ORF status, its function remaining uncertain. The CDR3 consists of 15 residues.

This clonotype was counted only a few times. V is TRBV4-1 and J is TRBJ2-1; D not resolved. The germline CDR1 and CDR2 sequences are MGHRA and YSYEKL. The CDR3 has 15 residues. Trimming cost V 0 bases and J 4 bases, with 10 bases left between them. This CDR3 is CASSQEKTVYNEQFF. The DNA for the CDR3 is TGCGCCAGCAGCCAAGAGAAAACAGTATACAATGAGCAGTTCTTC.

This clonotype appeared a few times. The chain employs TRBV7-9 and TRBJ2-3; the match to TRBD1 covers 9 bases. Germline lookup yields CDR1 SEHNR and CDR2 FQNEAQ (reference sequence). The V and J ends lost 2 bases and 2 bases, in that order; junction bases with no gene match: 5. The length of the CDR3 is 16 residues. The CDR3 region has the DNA TGTGCCAGCAGCTTACGACAGGGGGTCCCCACAGATACGCAGTATTTT. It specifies CASSLRQGVPTDTQYF. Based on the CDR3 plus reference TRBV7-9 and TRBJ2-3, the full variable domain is DTGVSQNPRHKITKRGQNVTFRCDPISEHNRLYWYRQTLGQGPEFLTYFQNEAQLEKSRLLSDRFSAERPKGSFSTLEIQRTEQGDSAMYLCASSLRQGVPTDTQYFGPGTRLTVL.

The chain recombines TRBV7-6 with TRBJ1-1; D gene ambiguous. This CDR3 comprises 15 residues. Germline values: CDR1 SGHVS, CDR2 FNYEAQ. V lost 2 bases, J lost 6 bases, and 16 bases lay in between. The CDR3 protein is CASSLFGGPGAEAFF. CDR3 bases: TGTGCCAGCAGCTTATTTGGCGGACCTGGCGCTGAAGCTTTCTTT.